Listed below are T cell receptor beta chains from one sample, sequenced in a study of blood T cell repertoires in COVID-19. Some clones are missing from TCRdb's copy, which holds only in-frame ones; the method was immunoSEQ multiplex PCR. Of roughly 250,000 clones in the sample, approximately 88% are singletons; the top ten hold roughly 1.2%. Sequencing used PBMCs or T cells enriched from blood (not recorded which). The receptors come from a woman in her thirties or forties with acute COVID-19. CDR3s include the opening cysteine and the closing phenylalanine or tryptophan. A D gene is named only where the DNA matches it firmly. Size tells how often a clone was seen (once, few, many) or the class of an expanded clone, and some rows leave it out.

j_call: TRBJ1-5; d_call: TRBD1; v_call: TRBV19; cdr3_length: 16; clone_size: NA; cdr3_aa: CASSPLTGGEGQPQHF; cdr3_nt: TGTGCCAGTAGTCCTCTGACAGGGGGCGAGGGTCAGCCCCAGCATTTT
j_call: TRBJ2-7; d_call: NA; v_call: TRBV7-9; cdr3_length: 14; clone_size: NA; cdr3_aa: CASSLAGQSYEQYF; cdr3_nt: TGTGCCAGCAGCTTAGCTGGGCAGAGCTACGAGCAGTACTTC
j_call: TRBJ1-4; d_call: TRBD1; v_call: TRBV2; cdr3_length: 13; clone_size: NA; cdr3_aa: CASSAGGDEKLFF; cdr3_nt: TGTGCCAGCAGTGCAGGGGGAGATGAAAAACTGTTTTTT
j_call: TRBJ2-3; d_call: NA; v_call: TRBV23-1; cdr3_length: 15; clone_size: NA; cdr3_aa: CASSQWEQSTDTQYF; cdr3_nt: TGCGCCAGCAGTCAATGGGAGCAGAGCACAGATACGCAGTATTTT
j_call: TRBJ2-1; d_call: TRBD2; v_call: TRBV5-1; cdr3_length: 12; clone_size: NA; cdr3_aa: CASRDGRATQFF; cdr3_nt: TGCGCCAGCAGAGACGGGAGGGCCACGCAGTTCTTC
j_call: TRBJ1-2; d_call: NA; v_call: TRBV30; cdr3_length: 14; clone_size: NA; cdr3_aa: CAWSWRVANYGYTF; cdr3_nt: TGTGCCTGGAGTTGGCGGGTCGCTAACTATGGCTACACCTTC
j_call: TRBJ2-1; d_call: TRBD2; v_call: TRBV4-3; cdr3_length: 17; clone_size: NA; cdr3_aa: CASSQEAAGANYNEQFF; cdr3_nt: TGCGCCAGCAGCCAAGAGGCTGCGGGAGCCAACTACAATGAGCAGTTCTTC
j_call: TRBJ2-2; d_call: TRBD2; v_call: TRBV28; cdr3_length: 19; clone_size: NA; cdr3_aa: CASSLYGGLAGVGTGELFF; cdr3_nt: TGTGCCAGCAGTTTATATGGGGGACTAGCGGGAGTTGGGACCGGGGAGCTGTTTTTT
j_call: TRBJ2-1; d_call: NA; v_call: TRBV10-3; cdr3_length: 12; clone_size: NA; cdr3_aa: CAIKSADNEQFF; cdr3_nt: TGTGCCATCAAATCAGCGGACAATGAGCAGTTCTTC
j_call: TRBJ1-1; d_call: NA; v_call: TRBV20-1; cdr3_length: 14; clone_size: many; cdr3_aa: CSASVRGTNTEAFF; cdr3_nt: TGCAGTGCTAGTGTAAGGGGGACCAACACTGAAGCTTTCTTT
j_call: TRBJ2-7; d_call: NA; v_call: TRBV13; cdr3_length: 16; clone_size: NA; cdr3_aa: CASSSPSDTHSYEQYF; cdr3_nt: TGTGCCAGCAGCTCGCCTTCGGACACTCACTCCTACGAGCAGTACTTC
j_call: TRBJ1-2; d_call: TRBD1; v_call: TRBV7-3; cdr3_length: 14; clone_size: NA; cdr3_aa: CASRSGQGVGGYTF; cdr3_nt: TGTGCCAGCAGGTCGGGACAGGGTGTCGGCGGCTACACCTTC
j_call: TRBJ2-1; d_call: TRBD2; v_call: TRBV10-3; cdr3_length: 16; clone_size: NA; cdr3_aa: CAIRNYGTSGIDEQFF; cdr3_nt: TGTGCCATCAGGAACTACGGGACTAGCGGGATCGATGAGCAGTTCTTC
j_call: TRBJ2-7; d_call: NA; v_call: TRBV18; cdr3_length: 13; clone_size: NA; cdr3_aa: CASSPNRDYEQYF; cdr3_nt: TGTGCCAGCTCACCCAACAGGGACTACGAGCAGTACTTC
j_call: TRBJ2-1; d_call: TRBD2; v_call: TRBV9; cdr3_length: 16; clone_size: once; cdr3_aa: CASSVGGGRAHNEQFF; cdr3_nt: TGTGCCAGCAGCGTAGGAGGCGGGAGGGCCCACAATGAGCAGTTCTTC
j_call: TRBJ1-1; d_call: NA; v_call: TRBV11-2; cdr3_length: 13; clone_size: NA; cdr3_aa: CASSFGGATEAFF; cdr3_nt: TGTGCCAGCAGCTTCGGGGGGGCAACTGAAGCTTTCTTT
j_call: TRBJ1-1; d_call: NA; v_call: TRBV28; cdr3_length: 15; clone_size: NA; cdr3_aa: CASSLLGQGLPEAFF; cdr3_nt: TGTGCCAGCAGTTTACTAGGGCAGGGGTTACCTGAAGCTTTCTTT
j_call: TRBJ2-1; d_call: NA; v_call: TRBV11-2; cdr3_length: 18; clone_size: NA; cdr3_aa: CASSLYRGSRRVDNEQFF; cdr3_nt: TGTGCCAGCAGCTTATATCGAGGTTCCCGGCGGGTCGACAATGAGCAGTTCTTC
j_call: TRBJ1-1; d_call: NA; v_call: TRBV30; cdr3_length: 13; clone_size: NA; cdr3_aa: CAWSVGTNTEAFF; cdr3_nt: TGTGCCTGGAGTGTGGGCACGAACACTGAAGCTTTCTTT
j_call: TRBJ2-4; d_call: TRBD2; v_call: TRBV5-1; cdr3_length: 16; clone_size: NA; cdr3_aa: CASSLESGSAKNIQYF; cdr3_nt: TGCGCCAGCAGCTTGGAGAGCGGGAGTGCCAAAAACATTCAGTACTTC
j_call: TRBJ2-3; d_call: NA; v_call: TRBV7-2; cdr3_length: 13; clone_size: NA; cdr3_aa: CASSFSLADTQYF; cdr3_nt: TGTGCCAGCAGCTTCTCACTAGCAGATACGCAGTATTTT
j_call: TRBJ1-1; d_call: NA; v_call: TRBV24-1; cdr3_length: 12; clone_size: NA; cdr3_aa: CATSASGIEAFF; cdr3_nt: TGTGCCACCAGTGCCTCGGGGATTGAAGCTTTCTTT
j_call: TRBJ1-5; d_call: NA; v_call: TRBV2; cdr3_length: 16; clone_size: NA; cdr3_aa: CASSGTLGGGDQPQHF; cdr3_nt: TGTGCCAGCAGTGGCACCCTGGGTGGAGGAGATCAGCCCCAGCATTTT
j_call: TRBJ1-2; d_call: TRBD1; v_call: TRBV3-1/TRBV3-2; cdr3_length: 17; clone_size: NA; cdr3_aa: CASSVNRDRVTDYGYTF; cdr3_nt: TGTGCCAGCAGTGTCAACCGGGACAGGGTAACTGACTATGGCTACACCTTC
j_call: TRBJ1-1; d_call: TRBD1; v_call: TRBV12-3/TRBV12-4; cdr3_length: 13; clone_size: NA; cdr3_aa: CASSADRGTEAFF; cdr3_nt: TGTGCCAGCAGTGCCGACAGGGGGACTGAAGCTTTCTTT
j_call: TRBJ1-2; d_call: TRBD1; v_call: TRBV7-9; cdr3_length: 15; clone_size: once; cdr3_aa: CASSYTGTDFYGYTF; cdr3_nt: TGTGCCAGCAGCTATACCGGGACAGACTTCTATGGCTACACCTTC
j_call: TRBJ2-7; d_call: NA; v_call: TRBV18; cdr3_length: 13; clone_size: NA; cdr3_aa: CASSPRPVYEQYF; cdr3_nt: TGTGCCAGCTCACCACGGCCAGTCTACGAGCAGTACTTC
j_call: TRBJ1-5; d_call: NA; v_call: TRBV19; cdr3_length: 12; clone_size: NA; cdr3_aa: CASMTGTQPQHF; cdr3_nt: TGTGCCAGTATGACGGGAACTCAGCCCCAGCATTTT
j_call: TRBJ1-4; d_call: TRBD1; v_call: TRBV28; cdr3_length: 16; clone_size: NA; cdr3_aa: CASMSAGGYTNEKLFF; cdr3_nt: TGTGCCAGCATGTCGGCAGGGGGCTACACTAATGAAAAACTGTTTTTT
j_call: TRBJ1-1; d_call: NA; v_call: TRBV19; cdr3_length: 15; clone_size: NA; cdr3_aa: CASSMLVSYSTEAFF; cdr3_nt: TGTGCCAGTAGTATGCTCGTGTCGTACTCCACTGAAGCTTTCTTT
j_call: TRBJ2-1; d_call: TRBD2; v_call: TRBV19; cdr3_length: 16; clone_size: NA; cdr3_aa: CASSMSGTSGLYEQFF; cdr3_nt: TGTGCCAGTAGTATGTCCGGGACTAGCGGCCTCTATGAGCAGTTCTTC
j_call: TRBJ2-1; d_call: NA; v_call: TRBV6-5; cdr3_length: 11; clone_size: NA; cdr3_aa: CASSRGLEQFF; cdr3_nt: TGTGCCAGCAGTCGCGGACTGGAGCAGTTCTTC
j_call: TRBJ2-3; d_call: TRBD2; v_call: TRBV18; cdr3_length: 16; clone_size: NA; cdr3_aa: CASSLRSGSSTDTQYF; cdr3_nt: TGTGCCAGCTCTCTCCGTAGCGGGTCTAGCACAGATACGCAGTATTTT
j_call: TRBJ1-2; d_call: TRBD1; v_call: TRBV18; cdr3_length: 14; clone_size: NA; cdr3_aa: CASSASGTGYGYTF; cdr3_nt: TGTGCCAGCTCAGCTTCTGGGACAGGTTATGGCTACACCTTC
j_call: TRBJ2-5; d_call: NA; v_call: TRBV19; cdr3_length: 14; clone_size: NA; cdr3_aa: CASSISRWEETQYF; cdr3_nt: TGTGCCAGTAGTATATCACGGTGGGAGGAGACCCAGTACTTC
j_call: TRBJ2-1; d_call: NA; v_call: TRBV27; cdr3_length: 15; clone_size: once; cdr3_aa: CASSFPGATYNEQFF; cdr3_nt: TGTGCCAGCAGTTTCCCAGGGGCTACCTACAATGAGCAGTTCTTC
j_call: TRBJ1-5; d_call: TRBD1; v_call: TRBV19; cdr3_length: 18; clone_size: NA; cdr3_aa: CASSIRGQGQKSNQPQHF; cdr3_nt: TGTGCCAGTAGTATTAGGGGACAGGGGCAAAAAAGCAATCAGCCCCAGCATTTT
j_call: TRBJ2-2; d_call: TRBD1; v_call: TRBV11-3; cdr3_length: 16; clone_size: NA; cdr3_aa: CASSLRTGVNTGELFF; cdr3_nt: TGTGCCAGCAGCTTACGGACAGGGGTCAACACCGGGGAGCTGTTTTTT
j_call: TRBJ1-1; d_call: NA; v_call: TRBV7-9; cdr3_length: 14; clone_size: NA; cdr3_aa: CASSLQGGETEAFF; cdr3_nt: TGTGCCAGCAGCTTACAGGGAGGAGAGACTGAAGCTTTCTTT
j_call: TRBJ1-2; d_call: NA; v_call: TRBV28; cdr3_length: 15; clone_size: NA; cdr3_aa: CASSLRTGTNYGYTF; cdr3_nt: TGTGCCAGCAGTTTACGCACAGGGACTAACTATGGCTACACCTTC
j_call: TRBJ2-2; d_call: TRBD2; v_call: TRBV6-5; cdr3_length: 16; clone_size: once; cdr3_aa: CASSYSSGRVTGELFF; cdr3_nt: TGTGCCAGCAGTTACTCCAGCGGGAGGGTCACCGGGGAGCTGTTTTTT
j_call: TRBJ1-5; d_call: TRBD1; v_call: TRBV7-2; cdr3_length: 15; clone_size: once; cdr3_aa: CASSLGTGGYQPQHF; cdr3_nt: TGTGCCAGCAGCCTCGGGACAGGGGGTTATCAGCCCCAGCATTTT